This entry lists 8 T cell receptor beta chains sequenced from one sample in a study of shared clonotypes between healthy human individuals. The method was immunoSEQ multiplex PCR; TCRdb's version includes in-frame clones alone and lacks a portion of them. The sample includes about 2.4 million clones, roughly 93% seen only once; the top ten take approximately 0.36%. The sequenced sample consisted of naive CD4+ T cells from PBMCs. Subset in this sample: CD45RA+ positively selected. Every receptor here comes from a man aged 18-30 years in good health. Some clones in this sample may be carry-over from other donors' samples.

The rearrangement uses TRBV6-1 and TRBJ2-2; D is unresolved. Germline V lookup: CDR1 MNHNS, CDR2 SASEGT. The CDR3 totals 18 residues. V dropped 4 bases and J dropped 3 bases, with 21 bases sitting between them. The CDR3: CASSGRVAGTSDTGELFF. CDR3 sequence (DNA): TGTGCCAGCAGTGGAAGGGTGGCAGGCACGAGCGACACCGGGGAGCTGTTTTTT.

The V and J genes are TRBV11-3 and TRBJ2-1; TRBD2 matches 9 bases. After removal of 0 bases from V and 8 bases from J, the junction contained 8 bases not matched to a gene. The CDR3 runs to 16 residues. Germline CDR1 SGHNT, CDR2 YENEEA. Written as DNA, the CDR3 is TGTGCCAGCAGCTTAGATGGTCCTAGCGGGATATATGAGCAGTTCTTC. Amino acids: CASSLDGPSGIYEQFF.

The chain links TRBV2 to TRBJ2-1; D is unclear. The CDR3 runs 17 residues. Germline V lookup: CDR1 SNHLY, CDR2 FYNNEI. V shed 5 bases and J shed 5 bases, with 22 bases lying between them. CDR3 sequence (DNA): TGTGCCAGCAGTCCCTTTCCCTTCCTGACAATGAACAATGAGCAGTTCTTC. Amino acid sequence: CASSPFPFLTMNNEQFF.

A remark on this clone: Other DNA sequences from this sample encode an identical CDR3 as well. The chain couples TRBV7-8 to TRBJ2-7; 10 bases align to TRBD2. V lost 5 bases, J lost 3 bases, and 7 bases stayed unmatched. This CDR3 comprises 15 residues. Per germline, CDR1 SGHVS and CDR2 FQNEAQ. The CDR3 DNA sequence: TGTGCCAGCAGCCTCCGGACTAGCGGTAGCTACGAGCAGTACTTC. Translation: CASSLRTSGSYEQYF.

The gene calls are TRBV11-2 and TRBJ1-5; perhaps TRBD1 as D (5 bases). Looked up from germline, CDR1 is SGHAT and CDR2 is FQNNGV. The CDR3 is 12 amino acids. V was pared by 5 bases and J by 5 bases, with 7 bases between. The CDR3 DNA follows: TGTGCCAGCAGCCCGGGGGATCAGCCCCAGCATTTT. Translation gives CASSPGDQPQHF.

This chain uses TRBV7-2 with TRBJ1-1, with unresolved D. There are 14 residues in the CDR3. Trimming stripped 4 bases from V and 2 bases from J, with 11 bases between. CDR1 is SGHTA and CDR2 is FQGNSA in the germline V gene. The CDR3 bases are TGTGCCAGCAGCTCATTTTGGGTAAACACTGAAGCTTTCTTT. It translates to CASSSFWVNTEAFF.

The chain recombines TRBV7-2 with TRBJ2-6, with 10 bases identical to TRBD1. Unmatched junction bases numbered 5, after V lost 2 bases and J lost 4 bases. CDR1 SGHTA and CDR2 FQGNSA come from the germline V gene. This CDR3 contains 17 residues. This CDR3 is CASSLRQGASGANVLTF. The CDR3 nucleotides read TGTGCCAGCAGCTTACGACAGGGGGCTTCCGGGGCCAACGTCCTGACTTTC.

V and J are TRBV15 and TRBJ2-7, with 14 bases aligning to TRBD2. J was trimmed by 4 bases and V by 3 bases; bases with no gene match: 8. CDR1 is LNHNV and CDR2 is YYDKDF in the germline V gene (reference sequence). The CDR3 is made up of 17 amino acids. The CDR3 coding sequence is TGTGCCACCAGCAGTGTCGGGACTAGCGGGAGTAAATACGAGCAGTACTTC. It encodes CATSSVGTSGSKYEQYF.